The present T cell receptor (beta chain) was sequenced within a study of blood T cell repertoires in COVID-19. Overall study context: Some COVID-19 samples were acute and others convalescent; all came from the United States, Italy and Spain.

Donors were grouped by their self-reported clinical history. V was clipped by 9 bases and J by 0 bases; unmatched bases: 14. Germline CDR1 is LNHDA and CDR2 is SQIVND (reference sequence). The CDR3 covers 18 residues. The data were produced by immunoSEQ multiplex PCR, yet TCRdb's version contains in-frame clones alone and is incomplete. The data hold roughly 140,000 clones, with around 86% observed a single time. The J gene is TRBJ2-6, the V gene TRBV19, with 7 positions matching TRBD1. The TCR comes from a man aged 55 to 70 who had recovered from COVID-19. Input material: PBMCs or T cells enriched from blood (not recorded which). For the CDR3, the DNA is TGTGCCAGCAGGGCGGATCGGACAGGAGGCTCTGGGGCCAACGTCCTGACTTTC. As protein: CASRADRTGGSGANVLTF.